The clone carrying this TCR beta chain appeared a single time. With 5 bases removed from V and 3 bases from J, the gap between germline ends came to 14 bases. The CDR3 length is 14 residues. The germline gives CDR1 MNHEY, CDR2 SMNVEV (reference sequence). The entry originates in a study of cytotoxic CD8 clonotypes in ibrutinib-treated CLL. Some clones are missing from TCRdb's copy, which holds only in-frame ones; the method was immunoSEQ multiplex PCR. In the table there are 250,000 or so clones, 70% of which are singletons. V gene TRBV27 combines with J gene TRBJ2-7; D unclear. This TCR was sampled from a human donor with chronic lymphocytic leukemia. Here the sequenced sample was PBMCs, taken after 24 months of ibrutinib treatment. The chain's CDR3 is CASSHGVGSYEQYF. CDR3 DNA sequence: TGTGCCAGCAGTCATGGGGTAGGTAGCTACGAGCAGTACTTC.